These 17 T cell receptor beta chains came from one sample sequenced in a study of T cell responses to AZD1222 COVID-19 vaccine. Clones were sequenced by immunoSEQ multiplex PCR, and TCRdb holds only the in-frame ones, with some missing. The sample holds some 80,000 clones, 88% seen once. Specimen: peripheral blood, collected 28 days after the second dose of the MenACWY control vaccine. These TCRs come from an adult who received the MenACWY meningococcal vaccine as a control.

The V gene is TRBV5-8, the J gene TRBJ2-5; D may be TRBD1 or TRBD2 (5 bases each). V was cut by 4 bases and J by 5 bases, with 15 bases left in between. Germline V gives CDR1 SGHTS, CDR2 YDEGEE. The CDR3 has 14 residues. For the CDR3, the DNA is TGTGCCAGCAGCCCCTCGGGGCATAAGGAGACCCAGTACTTC. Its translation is CASSPSGHKETQYF.

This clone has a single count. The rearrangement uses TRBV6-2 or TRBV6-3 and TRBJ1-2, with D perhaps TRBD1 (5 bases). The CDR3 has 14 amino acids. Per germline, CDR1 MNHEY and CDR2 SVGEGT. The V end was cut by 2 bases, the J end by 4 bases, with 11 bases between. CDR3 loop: CASSYDGGGYGYTF. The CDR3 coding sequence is TGTGCCAGCAGTTACGATGGCGGGGGCTATGGCTACACCTTC.

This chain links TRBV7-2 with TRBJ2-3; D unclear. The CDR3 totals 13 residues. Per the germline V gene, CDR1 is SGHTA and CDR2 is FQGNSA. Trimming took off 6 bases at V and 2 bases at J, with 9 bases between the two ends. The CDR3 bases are TGTGCCAGCAGATTGGACGCCACAGATACGCAGTATTTT. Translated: CASRLDATDTQYF.

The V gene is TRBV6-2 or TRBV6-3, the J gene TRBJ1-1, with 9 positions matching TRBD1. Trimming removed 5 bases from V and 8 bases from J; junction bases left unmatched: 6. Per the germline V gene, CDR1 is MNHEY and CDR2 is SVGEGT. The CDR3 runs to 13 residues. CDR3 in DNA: TGTGCCAGCAGTGACAGGGGGAGGTCCGAAGCTTTCTTT. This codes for CASSDRGRSEAFF.

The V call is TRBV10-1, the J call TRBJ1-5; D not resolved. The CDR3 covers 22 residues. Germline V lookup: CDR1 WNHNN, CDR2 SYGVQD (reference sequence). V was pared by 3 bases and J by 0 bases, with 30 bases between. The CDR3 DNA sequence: TGCGCCAGCAGTGAAAAGTTCTTTAGTTTGGGCAGTTCCACCTATAGCAATCAGCCCCAGCATTTT. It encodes CASSEKFFSLGSSTYSNQPQHF.

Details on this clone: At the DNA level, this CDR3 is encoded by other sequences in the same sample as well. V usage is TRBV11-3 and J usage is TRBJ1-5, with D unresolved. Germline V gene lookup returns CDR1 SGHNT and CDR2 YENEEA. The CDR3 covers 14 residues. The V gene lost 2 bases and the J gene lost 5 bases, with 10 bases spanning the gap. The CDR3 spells CASSLLDGHQPQHF. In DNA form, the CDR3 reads TGTGCCAGCAGCTTATTGGACGGCCATCAGCCCCAGCATTTT.

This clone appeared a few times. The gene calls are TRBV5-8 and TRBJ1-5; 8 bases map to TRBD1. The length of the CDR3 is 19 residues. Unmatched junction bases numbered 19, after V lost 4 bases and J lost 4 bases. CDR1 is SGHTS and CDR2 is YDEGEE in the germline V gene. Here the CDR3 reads CASSRRGQGRGSANQPQHF. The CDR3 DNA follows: TGTGCCAGCAGCCGACGCGGACAGGGAAGGGGAAGCGCAAATCAGCCCCAGCATTTT.

The CDR3 region is CASSVEVDTQYF. As DNA, the CDR3 is TGTGCCAGCAGCGTAGAGGTGGATACGCAGTATTTT. The V call is TRBV9, the J call TRBJ2-3, with D hard to call. V lost 0 bases and J 6 bases, leaving 5 bases between the germline ends. CDR1 is SGDLS and CDR2 is YYNGEE in the germline V gene. CDR3 length: 12 residues. Based on the CDR3 plus reference TRBV9 and TRBJ2-3, the full variable domain is DSGVTQTPKHLITATGQRVTLRCSPRSGDLSVYWYQQSLDQGLQFLIQYYNGEERAKGNILERFSAQQFPDLHSELNLSSLELGDSALYFCASSVEVDTQYFGPGTRLTVL.

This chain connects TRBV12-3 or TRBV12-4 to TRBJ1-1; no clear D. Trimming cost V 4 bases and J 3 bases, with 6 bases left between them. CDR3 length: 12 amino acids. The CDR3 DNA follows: TGTGCCAGCAGTTCTGGATACACTGAAGCTTTCTTT. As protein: CASSSGYTEAFF.

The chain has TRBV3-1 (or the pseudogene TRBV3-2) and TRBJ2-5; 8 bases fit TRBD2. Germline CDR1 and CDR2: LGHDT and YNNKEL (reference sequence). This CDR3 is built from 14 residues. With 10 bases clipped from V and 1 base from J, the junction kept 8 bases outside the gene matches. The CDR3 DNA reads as TGTGCCACCTCACCGGCGGGGGGCCAAGAGACCCAGTACTTC. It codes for CATSPAGGQETQYF.

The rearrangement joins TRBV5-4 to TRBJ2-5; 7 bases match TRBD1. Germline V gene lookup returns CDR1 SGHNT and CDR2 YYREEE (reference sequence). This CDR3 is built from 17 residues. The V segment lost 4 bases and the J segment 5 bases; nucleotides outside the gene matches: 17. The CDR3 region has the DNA TGTGCCAGCAGCCTATACTCACAGGGGATAGTAGGGGAGACCCAGTACTTC. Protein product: CASSLYSQGIVGETQYF.

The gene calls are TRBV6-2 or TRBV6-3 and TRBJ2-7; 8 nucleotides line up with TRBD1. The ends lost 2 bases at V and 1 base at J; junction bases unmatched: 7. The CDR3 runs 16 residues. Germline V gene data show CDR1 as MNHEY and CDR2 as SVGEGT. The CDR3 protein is CASSYPTNRGSYEQYF. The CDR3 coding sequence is TGTGCCAGCAGTTACCCTACTAACAGGGGGTCCTACGAGCAGTACTTC.

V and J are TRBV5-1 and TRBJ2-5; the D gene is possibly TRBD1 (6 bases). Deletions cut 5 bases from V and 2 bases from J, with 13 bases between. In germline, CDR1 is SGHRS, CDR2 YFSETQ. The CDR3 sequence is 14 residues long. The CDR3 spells CASRFGTFQETQYF. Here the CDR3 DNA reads TGCGCCAGCAGATTCGGGACATTTCAAGAGACCCAGTACTTC.

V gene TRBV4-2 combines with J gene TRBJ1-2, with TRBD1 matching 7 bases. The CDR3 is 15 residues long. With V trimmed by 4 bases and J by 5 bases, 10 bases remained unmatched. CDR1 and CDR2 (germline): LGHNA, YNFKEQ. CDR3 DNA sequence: TGTGCCAGCAGCCTAGGGGGCAGGGGAGGTTATGGCTACACCTTC. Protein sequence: CASSLGGRGGYGYTF.

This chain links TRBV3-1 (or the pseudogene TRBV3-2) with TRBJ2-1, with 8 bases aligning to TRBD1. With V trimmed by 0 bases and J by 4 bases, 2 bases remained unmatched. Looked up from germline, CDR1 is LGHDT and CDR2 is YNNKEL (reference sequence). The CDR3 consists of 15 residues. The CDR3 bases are TGTGCCAGCAGCCAAGAGCAGGGGGCATACAATGAGCAGTTCTTC. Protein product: CASSQEQGAYNEQFF.

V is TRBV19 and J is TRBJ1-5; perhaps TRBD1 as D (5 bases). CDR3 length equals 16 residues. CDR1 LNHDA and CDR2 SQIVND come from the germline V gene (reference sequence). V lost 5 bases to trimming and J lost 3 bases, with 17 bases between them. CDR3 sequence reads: CASSSGGYPSNQPQHF. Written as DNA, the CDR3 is TGTGCCAGTAGTTCTGGGGGGTATCCCTCCAATCAGCCCCAGCATTTT.

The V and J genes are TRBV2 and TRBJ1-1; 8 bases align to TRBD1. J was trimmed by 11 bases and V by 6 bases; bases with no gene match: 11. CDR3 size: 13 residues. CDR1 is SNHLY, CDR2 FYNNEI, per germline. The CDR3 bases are TGTGCCAGCAGGGGACAGGAAGGTGTCTTGGCTTTCTTT. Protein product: CASRGQEGVLAFF.